The source of this TCR beta chain is a study of OX40 agonist ivuxolimab in advanced cancers. For the study at large: Across the patients, intravenous ivuxolimab was delivered every 2 weeks at 0.01 to 10 mg/kg.

V lost 0 bases and J 3 bases, leaving 17 bases between the germline ends. The CDR3 contains 18 residues. Looked up from germline, CDR1 is LGHNA and CDR2 is YSLEER. Profiling relied on immunoSEQ multiplex PCR, and the TCRdb table lists in-frame clones only, not all of them. In the table there are approximately 100,000 clones, around 90% of which are singletons. The V gene is TRBV4-3, the J gene TRBJ1-4, with a tentative D call TRBD1 (5 bases). This clonotype originated in an adult with an advanced solid tumor such as melanoma, head and neck, liver or kidney cancer. The starting material was CD4+ or CD8+ T cells sorted from blood, obtained in a trial of the OX40 agonist ivuxolimab. CDR3 nucleotide sequence: TGCGCCAGCAGCCAAGATCTGGGGGGTGGGTTGGCTAATGAAAAACTGTTTTTT. Translated: CASSQDLGGGLANEKLFF.